Following are 21 T cell receptor beta chains from one sample sequenced in a study of T-cell memory formation after mild COVID-19. TCRdb recomputed calls from the 5' RACE reads with MiXCR, one row per CDR3 protein. The table includes more than 100,000 distinct CDR3 sequences, approximately 17% detected once. Sequenced input: PBMCs or a T cell subset sorted from them (not recorded which). Receptor source: a man aged 18-30 years who had mild COVID-19 (a few samples of this study predate the infection). Cell type and time point are not known.

The chain carries TRBV7-8 and TRBJ2-1; 9 bases agree with TRBD1. V lost 2 bases to trimming and J lost 2 bases; unmatched junction nucleotides: 1. Germline CDR1 SGHVS, CDR2 FQNEAQ. The CDR3 has 15 residues. CDR3 protein: CASSLYRGPYNEQFF. In DNA, the CDR3 is TGTGCCAGCAGCTTATACAGGGGGCCCTACAATGAGCAGTTCTTC.

The chain links TRBV9 to TRBJ2-3; D is uncertain. The CDR3 has 13 residues. The V gene's germline CDR1 is SGDLS and CDR2 YYNGEE. Trimming cost V 4 bases and J 6 bases, with 12 bases left between them. CDR3 in DNA: TGTGCCAGCAGCTCCCGAGCCTCGGATACGCAGTATTTT. Translation gives CASSSRASDTQYF.

The V and J genes are TRBV9 and TRBJ1-2; TRBD1 matches at 10 bases. Germline lookup yields CDR1 SGDLS and CDR2 YYNGEE. With 0 bases clipped from V and 5 bases from J, the junction kept 7 bases outside the gene matches. The CDR3 has 16 amino acids. For the CDR3, the DNA is TGTGCCAGCAGCGTAGGGGGGACAGGGGCGTCATATGGCTACACCTTC. This encodes CASSVGGTGASYGYTF.

This clonotype was seen repeatedly, ten times or more. J is TRBJ1-2 and V is TRBV5-1; TRBD1 agrees at 8 bases. CDR1 is SGHRS, CDR2 YFSETQ, per germline. The CDR3 covers 15 residues. V shed 3 bases and J 7 bases; nucleotides not matched to a gene: 11. CDR3 DNA: TGCGCCAGCAGCTACGATTCAGGGGGCGGAGGTGGCTACACCTTC. Translated, it gives CASSYDSGGGGGYTF.

The chain links TRBV6-2 or TRBV6-3 to TRBJ2-7, with 10 positions matching TRBD1. Germline CDR1 and CDR2: MNHEY and SVGEGT. The CDR3 length is 16 residues. The V segment lost 6 bases and the J segment 1 base; nucleotides outside the gene matches: 9. The DNA of the CDR3 is TGTGCCAGCAGAGACGCCGGGACAGGGGATTCCTACGAGCAGTACTTC. This sequence encodes CASRDAGTGDSYEQYF.

V is TRBV7-9 and J is TRBJ1-1; D perhaps matches TRBD1 (5 bases). Trimming took off 3 bases at V and 7 bases at J, with 15 bases between the two ends. CDR1 and CDR2 from the germline V gene are SEHNR and FQNEAQ (reference sequence). The CDR3 is 14 amino acids. DNA of the CDR3: TGTGCCAGCAGCTTCGACGCAGGAGGGGTTGAAGCTTTCTTT. It yields the protein CASSFDAGGVEAFF.

This chain connects TRBV7-2 to TRBJ2-4, with no clear D. The CDR3 is 15 amino acids. Germline loops: CDR1 SGHTA, CDR2 FQGNSA. V was shortened by 2 bases and J by 0 bases, with 8 bases between the two germline ends. Here the CDR3 reads CASSLWSLAKNIQYF. The DNA of the CDR3 is TGTGCCAGCAGCTTATGGTCGCTAGCCAAAAACATTCAGTACTTC. The full variable domain, rest sourced from reference TRBV7-2 and TRBJ2-4, is GAGVSQSPSNKVTEKGKDVELRCDPISGHTALYWYRQSLGQGLEFLIYFQGNSAPDKSGLPSDRFSAERTGGSVSTLTIQRTQQEDSAVYLCASSLWSLAKNIQYFGAGTRLSVL.

The V and J genes are TRBV9 and TRBJ1-2, with D unclear. Germline V CDR1 and CDR2: SGDLS, YYNGEE. Deletions cut 0 bases from V and 2 bases from J, with 11 bases between. The CDR3 covers 15 residues. CDR3 nucleotide sequence: TGTGCCAGCAGCGTAGACCCCTCAACCAACTATGGCTACACCTTC. This gives the protein CASSVDPSTNYGYTF.

This clonotype was seen a handful of times. The rearrangement joins TRBV5-1 to TRBJ2-7; D is possibly TRBD2 (6 bases). CDR1 and CDR2 from the germline V gene are SGHRS and YFSETQ. CDR3 length: 15 amino acids. The V end lost 2 bases, the J end lost 5 bases, and 17 bases lay between the germline ends. The CDR3 DNA is TGCGCCAGCAGCTTTGTGGGGGGTCTTCGGGACGAGCAGTACTTC. Translated: CASSFVGGLRDEQYF.

The CDR3 DNA sequence: TGTGCCAGCAGCTGGACAGGGTTGGCCACTGAAGCTTTCTTT. It encodes CASSWTGLATEAFF. V is TRBV7-2 and J is TRBJ1-1, with 8 nucleotides matching TRBD1. The germline V gene has CDR1 SGHTA and CDR2 FQGNSA. There are 14 residues in the CDR3. Germline trimming cut 4 bases from V and 4 bases from J; bases unmatched to any gene: 5.

This clonotype was found a few times. The rearrangement links TRBV4-1 to TRBJ2-5, with TRBD2 identical over 9 bases. This CDR3 is 16 amino acids long. Germline values: CDR1 MGHRA, CDR2 YSYEKL. Germline trimming cut 3 bases from V and 5 bases from J; bases unmatched to any gene: 10. CDR3 protein: CASSQSRGGAGETQYF. The CDR3 DNA reads as TGCGCCAGCAGCCAGTCGCGCGGGGGGGCAGGCGAGACCCAGTACTTC.

This clonotype was picked up many times. The rearrangement joins TRBV5-1 to TRBJ1-1; D perhaps matches TRBD1 (5 bases). The CDR3 is made up of 14 amino acids. From germline, CDR1 is SGHRS and CDR2 YFSETQ. With 2 bases removed from V and 4 bases from J, the gap between germline ends came to 12 bases. The CDR3 spells CASSFQGYGTEAFF. CDR3 DNA: TGCGCCAGCAGCTTCCAGGGCTACGGCACTGAAGCTTTCTTT. Full variable domain (remainder filled in from reference TRBV5-1 and TRBJ1-1): KAGVTQTPRYLIKTRGQQVTLSCSPISGHRSVSWYQQTPGQGLQFLFEYFSETQRNKGNFPGRFSGRQFSNSRSEMNVSTLELGDSALYLCASSFQGYGTEAFFGQGTRLTVV.

The sample holds a few counts of this clonotype. The chain carries TRBV18 and TRBJ2-3; D is uncertain. V lost 3 bases and J lost 0, with 7 bases in between. The CDR3 covers 14 residues. CDR1 and CDR2 (germline): KGHSH, LQKENI. CDR3 sequence (DNA): TGTGCCAGCTCACCTGTAGAAAGCACAGATACGCAGTATTTT. Protein: CASSPVESTDTQYF.

The gene calls are TRBV20-1 and TRBJ1-2; D gene uncertain. Deletions cut 3 bases from V and 3 bases from J, with 8 bases between. This CDR3 contains 12 residues. Germline V CDR1 and CDR2: DFQATT, SNEGSKA (reference sequence). The CDR3 spells CSASRTHYGYTF. The CDR3 coding sequence is TGCAGTGCTAGTAGGACCCACTATGGCTACACCTTC.

The chain combines TRBV20-1 with TRBJ2-3, with TRBD2 matching over 12 bases. V dropped 5 bases and J dropped 5; count of bases not matched to a gene: 8. The CDR3 spans 15 residues. Germline V gene lookup returns CDR1 DFQATT and CDR2 SNEGSKA (reference sequence). CDR3 residues: CSAPPSSGGGDTQYF. The CDR3 DNA follows: TGCAGTGCTCCCCCTTCTAGCGGGGGGGGAGATACGCAGTATTTT.

The chain uses TRBV5-1 and TRBJ1-1; tentative D call: TRBD1 (6 bases). This CDR3 is built from 14 residues. Germline V gives CDR1 SGHRS, CDR2 YFSETQ. V was trimmed by 4 bases and J by 9 bases, leaving 19 bases between them. Here the CDR3 DNA reads TGCGCCAGCAGCCCGGGCGGGACACCCAATAAAGCTTTCTTT. Amino acid sequence: CASSPGGTPNKAFF.

The chain has TRBV7-2 and TRBJ2-1; 14 bases agree with TRBD2. V gave up 5 bases and J gave up 10 bases; unmatched junction bases: 7. Germline CDR1 and CDR2: SGHTA and FQGNSA. The CDR3 consists of 15 residues. Here the CDR3 reads CASSLTSGGAREQFF. Written as DNA, the CDR3 is TGTGCCAGCAGCCTGACTAGCGGGGGGGCTAGGGAGCAGTTCTTC.

The chain employs TRBV7-3 and TRBJ2-5, with 7 bases identical to TRBD2. With 5 bases clipped from V and 5 bases from J, the junction kept 8 bases outside the gene matches. The germline CDR1 and CDR2 sequences are SGHTA and FQGTGA. The length of the CDR3 is 14 residues. Here the CDR3 reads CASSPGLEGETQYF. DNA for the CDR3: TGTGCCAGCAGCCCAGGACTAGAAGGCGAGACCCAGTACTTC. Together with reference TRBV7-3 and TRBJ2-5, the CDR3 gives the full variable domain: GAGVSQTPSNKVTEKGKYVELRCDPISGHTALYWYRQSLGQGPEFLIYFQGTGAADDSGLPNDRFFAVRPEGSVSTLKIQRTERGDSAVYLCASSPGLEGETQYFGPGTRLLVL.

This clonotype has more than one count but fewer than ten. The chain joins TRBV7-9 to TRBJ2-5; 11 nucleotides agree with TRBD2. The V and J ends lost 1 base and 6 bases, in that order; junction bases with no gene match: 4. The V gene's germline CDR1 is SEHNR and CDR2 FQNEAQ (reference sequence). This CDR3 has 15 residues. CDR3 nucleotide sequence: TGTGCCAGCAGCTTAGGAGGGACTAGCGGAAAGACCCAGTACTTC. Its protein product is CASSLGGTSGKTQYF.

This clonotype was seen a few times. The chain couples TRBV9 to TRBJ2-5; the D is unclear. The CDR3 contains 15 residues. The germline V and J ends were trimmed by 1 base and 1 base, with 11 bases remaining between them. Germline CDR1 is SGDLS and CDR2 is YYNGEE. CDR3 in amino acids: CASSVSPRTQETQYF. Written as DNA, the CDR3 is TGTGCCAGCAGCGTATCCCCGCGTACCCAAGAGACCCAGTACTTC.

The chain has TRBV12-3 or TRBV12-4 and TRBJ2-6, with TRBD1 identical over 7 bases. The CDR3 covers 16 residues. With 1 base clipped from V and 0 bases from J, the junction kept 0 bases outside the gene matches. The CDR3 reads CASSLGDSSGANVLTF. CDR3 coding DNA: TGTGCCAGCAGTTTAGGGGACAGCTCTGGGGCCAACGTCCTGACTTTC.